This TCR beta chain was recovered during a study of shared clonotypes between healthy human individuals. This clone appeared a single time. Its antigen is unidentified. Study-level results: Some naive CD4 clonotypes, around 5%, turned up in common across a few donors.

V was trimmed by 1 base and J by 0 bases, leaving 7 bases between them. This CDR3 is built from 15 residues. Germline CDR1 is SGHAT and CDR2 is FQNNGV. Genomic DNA of each subset was evenly split across several immunoSEQ plates. Here immunoSEQ multiplex PCR was the method, and the copy in TCRdb shows in-frame clones only, minus some. The sample has roughly 2 million clones; approximately 95% are singletons. The receptor was derived from a man younger than 35 in good health. Sequencing was performed on naive CD4+ T cells sorted from blood. The subset denotes: CD45RA+ positively selected. This sequence joins TRBV11-2 and TRBJ1-3; no clear D gene. CDR3 coding DNA: TGTGCCAGCAGCTTAGGGTCCAGCTCTGGAAACACCATATATTTT. As protein: CASSLGSSSGNTIYF.